In its sample, the clone carrying this T cell receptor beta chain was seen many times. The entry originates in a study of neurological immune-mediated disorders. Documented time point: longitudinal time-point 1 (baseline). TCRdb reanalysed the 5' RACE reads using MiXCR and keeps one entry per CDR3 protein. The sample holds 70,000 to 75,000 distinct CDR3 sequences, roughly an eighth seen once. V lost 4 bases and J 5 bases, leaving 13 bases between the germline ends. The CDR3 is made up of 13 amino acids. Germline CDR1 and CDR2: SGHRS and YFSETQ. The receptor was isolated from a female donor with HTLV-1-associated myelopathy (HAM/TSP). The rearrangement joins TRBV5-1 to TRBJ2-7, with a tentative D call TRBD2 (6 bases). Sequenced material: PBMCs. CDR3 amino acids: CASSPGLGDEQYF. In nucleotides, the CDR3 is TGCGCCAGCAGCCCGGGACTCGGCGACGAGCAGTACTTC.